This TCR beta chain comes out of a study of T cells in Graves' hyperthyroidism and ophthalmopathy. Points from the study as a whole: Appearing also in blood were most of the thyroid clonotypes expanded above 0.001. The model identified upcoming ophthalmopathy a median approximately 6.5 months ahead of onset.

It was RNA transcripts that yielded the amplified TCR beta CDR3 regions. Using the HTBI primer set, a first-round RT-PCR was run on the TCR CDR3. TCRdb analysed the multiplex PCR reads with MiXCR anew, one entry per CDR3 protein. This table has 550,000 to 700,000 distinct CDR3 sequences, 46% appearing once. Diagnoses rested on clinical symptoms, serum thyroxine and TRAb, thyroid ultrasound and orbital computed tomography. This clonotype was counted at least ten times. Its antigen is not known. CDR1 is SGHAT, CDR2 FQNNGV, per germline. V dropped 1 base and J dropped 5 bases, with 6 bases sitting between them. The CDR3 is made up of 12 amino acids.

Sequencing input: peripheral blood or thyroid tissue (not recorded which). The rearrangement uses TRBV11-2 and TRBJ2-7; no firm D call. The receptor comes from an adult woman with Graves' disease, either hyperthyroidism or ophthalmopathy (not recorded which). CDR3 bases: TGTGCCAGCAGCTTAGCTCTCCACGAGCAGTACTTC. Protein sequence: CASSLALHEQYF.